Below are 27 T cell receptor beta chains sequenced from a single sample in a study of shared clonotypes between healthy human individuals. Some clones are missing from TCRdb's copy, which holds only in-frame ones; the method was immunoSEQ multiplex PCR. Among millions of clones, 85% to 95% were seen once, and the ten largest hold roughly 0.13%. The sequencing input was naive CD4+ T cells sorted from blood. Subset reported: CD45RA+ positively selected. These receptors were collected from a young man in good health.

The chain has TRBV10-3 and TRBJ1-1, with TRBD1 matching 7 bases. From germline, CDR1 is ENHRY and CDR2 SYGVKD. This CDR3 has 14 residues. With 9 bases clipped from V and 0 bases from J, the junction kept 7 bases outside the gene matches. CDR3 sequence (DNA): TGTGCCATTCGACAGGGAGCCATGAACACTGAAGCTTTCTTT. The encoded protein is CAIRQGAMNTEAFF.

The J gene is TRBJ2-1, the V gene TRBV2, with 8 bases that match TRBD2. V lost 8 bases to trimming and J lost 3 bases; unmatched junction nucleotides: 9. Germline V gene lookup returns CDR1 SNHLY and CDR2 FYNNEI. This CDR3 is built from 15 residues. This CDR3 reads CASQPLAGRYNEQFF. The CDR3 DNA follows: TGTGCCAGCCAACCTCTAGCGGGTCGCTACAATGAGCAGTTCTTC.

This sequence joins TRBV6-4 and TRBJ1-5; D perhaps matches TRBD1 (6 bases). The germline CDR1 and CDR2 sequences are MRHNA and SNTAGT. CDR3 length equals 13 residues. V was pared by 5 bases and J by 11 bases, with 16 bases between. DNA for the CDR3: TGTGCCAGCAGTTCCTCTCAGGGGACTGCCCAGCATTTT. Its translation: CASSSSQGTAQHF.

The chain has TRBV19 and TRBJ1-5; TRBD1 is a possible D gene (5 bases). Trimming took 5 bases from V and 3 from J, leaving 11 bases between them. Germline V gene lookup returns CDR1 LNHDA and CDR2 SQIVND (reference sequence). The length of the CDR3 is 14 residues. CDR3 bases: TGTGCCAGTAGTGTGGGGCAGGACAATCAGCCCCAGCATTTT. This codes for CASSVGQDNQPQHF.

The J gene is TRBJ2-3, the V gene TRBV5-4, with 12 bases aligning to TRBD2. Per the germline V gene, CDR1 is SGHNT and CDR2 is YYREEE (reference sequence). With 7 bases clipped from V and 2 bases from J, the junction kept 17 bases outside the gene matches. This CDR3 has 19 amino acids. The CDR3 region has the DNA TGTGCCAGCGGCCCTCCGGGTACTAGCGGGGGGCAACCCACAGATACGCAGTATTTT. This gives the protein CASGPPGTSGGQPTDTQYF.

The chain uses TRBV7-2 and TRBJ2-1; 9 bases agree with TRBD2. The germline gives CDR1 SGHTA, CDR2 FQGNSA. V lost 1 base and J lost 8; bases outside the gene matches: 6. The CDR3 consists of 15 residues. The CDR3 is CASSLGLAGGYEQFF. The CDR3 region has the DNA TGTGCCAGCAGCTTAGGCCTTGCGGGAGGGTATGAGCAGTTCTTC.

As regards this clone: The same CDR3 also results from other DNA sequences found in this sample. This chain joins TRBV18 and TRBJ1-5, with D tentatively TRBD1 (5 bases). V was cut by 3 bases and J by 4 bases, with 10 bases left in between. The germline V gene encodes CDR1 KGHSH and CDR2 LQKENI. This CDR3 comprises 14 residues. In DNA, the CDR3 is TGTGCCAGCTCACCGGGCAGGGAAAATCAGCCCCAGCATTTT. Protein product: CASSPGRENQPQHF.

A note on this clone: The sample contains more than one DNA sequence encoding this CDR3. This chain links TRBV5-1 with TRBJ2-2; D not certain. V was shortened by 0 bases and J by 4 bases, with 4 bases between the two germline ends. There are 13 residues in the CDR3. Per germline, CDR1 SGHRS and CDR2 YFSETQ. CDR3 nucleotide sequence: TGCGCCAGCAGCTTGGCCGTCACCGGGGAGCTGTTTTTT. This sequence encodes CASSLAVTGELFF. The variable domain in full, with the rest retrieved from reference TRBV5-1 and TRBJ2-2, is KAGVTQTPRYLIKTRGQQVTLSCSPISGHRSVSWYQQTPGQGLQFLFEYFSETQRNKGNFPGRFSGRQFSNSRSEMNVSTLELGDSALYLCASSLAVTGELFFGEGSRLTVL.

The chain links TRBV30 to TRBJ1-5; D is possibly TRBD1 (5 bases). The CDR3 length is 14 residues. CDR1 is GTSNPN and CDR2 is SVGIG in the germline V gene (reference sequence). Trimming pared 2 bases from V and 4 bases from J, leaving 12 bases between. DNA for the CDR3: TGTGCCTGGAGTAACACAGGACTAAATCAGCCCCAGCATTTT. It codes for CAWSNTGLNQPQHF.

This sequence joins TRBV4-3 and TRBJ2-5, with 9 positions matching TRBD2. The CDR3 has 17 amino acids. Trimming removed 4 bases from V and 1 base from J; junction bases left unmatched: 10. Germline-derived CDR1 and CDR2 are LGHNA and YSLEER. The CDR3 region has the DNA TGCGCCAGCAGCCCAAACCCGGGACTAGCCGTCCAAGAGACCCAGTACTTC. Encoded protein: CASSPNPGLAVQETQYF.

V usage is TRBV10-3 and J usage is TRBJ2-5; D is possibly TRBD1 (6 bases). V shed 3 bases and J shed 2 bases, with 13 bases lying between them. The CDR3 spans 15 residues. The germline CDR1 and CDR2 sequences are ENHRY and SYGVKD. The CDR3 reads CAISDTGRGQETQYF. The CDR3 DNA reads TGTGCCATCAGTGATACAGGGAGAGGGCAAGAGACCCAGTACTTC.

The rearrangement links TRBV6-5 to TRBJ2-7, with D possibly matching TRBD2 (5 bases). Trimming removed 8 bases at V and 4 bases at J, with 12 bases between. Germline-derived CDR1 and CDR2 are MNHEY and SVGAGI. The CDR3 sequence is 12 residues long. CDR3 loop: CASRRGLYEQYF. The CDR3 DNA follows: TGTGCCAGCCGTCGGGGATTATACGAGCAGTACTTC.

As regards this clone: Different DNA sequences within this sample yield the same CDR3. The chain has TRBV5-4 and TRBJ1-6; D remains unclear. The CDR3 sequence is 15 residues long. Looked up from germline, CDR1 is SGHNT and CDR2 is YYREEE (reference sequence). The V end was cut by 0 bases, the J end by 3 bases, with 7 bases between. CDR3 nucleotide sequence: TGTGCCAGCAGCTTGGGGCGGAGCTATAATTCACCCCTCCACTTT. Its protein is CASSLGRSYNSPLHF. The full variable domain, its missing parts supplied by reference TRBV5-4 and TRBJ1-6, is ETGVTQSPTHLIKTRGQQVTLRCSSQSGHNTVSWYQQALGQGPQFIFQYYREEENGRGNFPPRFSGLQFPNYSSELNVNALELDDSALYLCASSLGRSYNSPLHFGNGTRLTVT.

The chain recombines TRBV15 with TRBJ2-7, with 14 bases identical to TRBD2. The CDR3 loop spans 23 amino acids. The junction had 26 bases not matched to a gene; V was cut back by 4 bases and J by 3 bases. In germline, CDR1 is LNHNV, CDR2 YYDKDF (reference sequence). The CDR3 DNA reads TGTGCCACCAGCACCACTATGGGACTAGCGGGGGCCACTGCCCCGATCCTTTTCTACGAGCAGTACTTC. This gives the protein CATSTTMGLAGATAPILFYEQYF.

Here the CDR3 reads CASSKTSGRRDTQYF. The CDR3 coding sequence is TGTGCCAGTAGCAAGACTAGCGGGAGACGGGATACGCAGTATTTT. The rearrangement links TRBV19 to TRBJ2-3, with 12 bases fitting TRBD2. The CDR3 contains 15 residues. V shed 6 bases, J shed 6 bases, and the junction held 7 bases outside the gene matches. Germline values: CDR1 LNHDA, CDR2 SQIVND (reference sequence).

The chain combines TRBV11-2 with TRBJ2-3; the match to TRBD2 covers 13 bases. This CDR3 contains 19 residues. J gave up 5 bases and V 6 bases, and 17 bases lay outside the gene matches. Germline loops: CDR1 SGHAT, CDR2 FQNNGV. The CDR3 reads CASSPSAGTSGKTGDTQYF. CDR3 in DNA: TGTGCCAGCAGTCCATCGGCTGGGACTAGCGGGAAGACGGGAGATACGCAGTATTTT.

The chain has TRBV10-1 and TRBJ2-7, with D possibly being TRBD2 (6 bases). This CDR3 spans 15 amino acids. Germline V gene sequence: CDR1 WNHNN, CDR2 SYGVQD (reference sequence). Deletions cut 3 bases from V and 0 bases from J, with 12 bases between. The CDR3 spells CASSEGGTGSYEQYF. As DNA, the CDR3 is TGCGCCAGCAGTGAAGGCGGGACGGGCTCCTACGAGCAGTACTTC.

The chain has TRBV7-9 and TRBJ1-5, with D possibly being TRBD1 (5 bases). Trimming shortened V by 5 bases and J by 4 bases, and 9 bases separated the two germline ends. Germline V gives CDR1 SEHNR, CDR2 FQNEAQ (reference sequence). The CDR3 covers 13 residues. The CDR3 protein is CASSRGDNQPQHF. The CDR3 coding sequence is TGTGCCAGCAGCCGGGGGGATAATCAGCCCCAGCATTTT. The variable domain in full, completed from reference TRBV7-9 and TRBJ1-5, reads DTGVSQNPRHKITKRGQNVTFRCDPISEHNRLYWYRQTLGQGPEFLTYFQNEAQLEKSRLLSDRFSAERPKGSFSTLEIQRTEQGDSAMYLCASSRGDNQPQHFGDGTRLSIL.

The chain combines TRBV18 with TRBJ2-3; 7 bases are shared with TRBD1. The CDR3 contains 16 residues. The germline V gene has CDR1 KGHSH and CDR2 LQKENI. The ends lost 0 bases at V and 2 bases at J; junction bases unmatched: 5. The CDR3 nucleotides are TGTGCCAGCTCACCACCGAAGGGGGCGCCCACAGATACGCAGTATTTT. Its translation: CASSPPKGAPTDTQYF.

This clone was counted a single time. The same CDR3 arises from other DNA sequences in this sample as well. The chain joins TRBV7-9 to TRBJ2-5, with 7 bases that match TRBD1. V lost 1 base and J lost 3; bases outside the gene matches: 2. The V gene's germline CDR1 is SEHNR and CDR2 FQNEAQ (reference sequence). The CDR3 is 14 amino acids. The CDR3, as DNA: TGTGCCAGCAGCTTAGTAGGGGGCGAAGAGACCCAGTACTTC. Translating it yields CASSLVGGEETQYF.

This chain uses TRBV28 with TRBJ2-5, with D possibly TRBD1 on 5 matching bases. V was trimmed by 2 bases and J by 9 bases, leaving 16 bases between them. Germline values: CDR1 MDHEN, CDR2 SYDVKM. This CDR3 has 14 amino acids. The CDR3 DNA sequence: TGTGCCAGCAGTTTAAAGGGGCACGGTGGGGCCCAGTACTTC. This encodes CASSLKGHGGAQYF.

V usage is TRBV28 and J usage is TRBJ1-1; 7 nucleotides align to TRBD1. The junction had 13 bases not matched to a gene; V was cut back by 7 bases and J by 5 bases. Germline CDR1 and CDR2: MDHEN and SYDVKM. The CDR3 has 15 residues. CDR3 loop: CASIKGQISGTEAFF. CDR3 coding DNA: TGTGCCAGCATCAAGGGACAGATTTCGGGTACTGAAGCTTTCTTT.

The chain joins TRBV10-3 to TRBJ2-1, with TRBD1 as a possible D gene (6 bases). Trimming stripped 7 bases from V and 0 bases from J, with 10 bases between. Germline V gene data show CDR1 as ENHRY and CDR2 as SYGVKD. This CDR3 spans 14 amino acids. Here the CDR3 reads CAITPDSSYNEQFF. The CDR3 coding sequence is TGTGCCATCACCCCGGACAGCTCCTACAATGAGCAGTTCTTC.

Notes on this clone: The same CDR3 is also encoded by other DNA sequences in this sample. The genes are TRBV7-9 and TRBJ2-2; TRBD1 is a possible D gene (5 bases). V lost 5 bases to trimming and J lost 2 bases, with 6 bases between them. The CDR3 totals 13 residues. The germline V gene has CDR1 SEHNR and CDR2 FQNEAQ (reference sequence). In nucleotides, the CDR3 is TGTGCCAGCAGCGGACAAAACACCGGGGAGCTGTTTTTT. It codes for CASSGQNTGELFF. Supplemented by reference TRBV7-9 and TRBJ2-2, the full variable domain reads DTGVSQNPRHKITKRGQNVTFRCDPISEHNRLYWYRQTLGQGPEFLTYFQNEAQLEKSRLLSDRFSAERPKGSFSTLEIQRTEQGDSAMYLCASSGQNTGELFFGEGSRLTVL.

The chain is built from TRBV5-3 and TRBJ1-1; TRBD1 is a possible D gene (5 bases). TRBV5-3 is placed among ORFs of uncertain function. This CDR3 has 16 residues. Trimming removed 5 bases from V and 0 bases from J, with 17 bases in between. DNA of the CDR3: TGTGCCAGAAGTACAACAGGCCTGTTTATGAACACTGAAGCTTTCTTT. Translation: CARSTTGLFMNTEAFF.

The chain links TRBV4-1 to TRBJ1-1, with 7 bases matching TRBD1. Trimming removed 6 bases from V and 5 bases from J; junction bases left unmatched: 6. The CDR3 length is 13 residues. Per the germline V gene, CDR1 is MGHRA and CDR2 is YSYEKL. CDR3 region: CASRDRVSTEAFF. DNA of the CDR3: TGCGCCAGCAGAGACAGGGTATCGACTGAAGCTTTCTTT.

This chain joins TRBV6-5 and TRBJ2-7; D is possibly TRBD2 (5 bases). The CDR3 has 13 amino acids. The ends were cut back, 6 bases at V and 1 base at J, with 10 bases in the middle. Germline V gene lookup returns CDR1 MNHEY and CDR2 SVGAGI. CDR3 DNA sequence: TGTGCCAGCAGGGCCCGGGGTTCCTACGAGCAGTACTTC. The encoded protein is CASRARGSYEQYF.